This T cell receptor (beta chain) came from a study of T-cell memory formation after mild COVID-19. Study at large: TCR clustering was largely donor specific.

This clonotype showed up just a few times. V was trimmed by 4 bases and J by 10 bases, leaving 11 bases between them. Germline-derived CDR1 and CDR2 are SEHNR and FQNEAQ (reference sequence). The length of the CDR3 is 12 residues. TCRdb called the 5' RACE reads again in MiXCR, with one record for every CDR3 protein. The sample lists 85,000 to 130,000 distinct CDR3 sequences, about 18% occurring once. The sequence came from an adult woman who had mild COVID-19 (a few samples of this study predate the infection). Cell type and time point are not known. Sequencing used PBMCs or a T cell subset sorted from them (not recorded which). The chain recombines TRBV7-9 with TRBJ2-1; TRBD1 or TRBD2 may be the D gene (5 bases each). The CDR3 DNA reads as TGTGCCAGCAGCTCGGGGCCTGCGGAGCAGTTCTTC. Its translation is CASSSGPAEQFF.